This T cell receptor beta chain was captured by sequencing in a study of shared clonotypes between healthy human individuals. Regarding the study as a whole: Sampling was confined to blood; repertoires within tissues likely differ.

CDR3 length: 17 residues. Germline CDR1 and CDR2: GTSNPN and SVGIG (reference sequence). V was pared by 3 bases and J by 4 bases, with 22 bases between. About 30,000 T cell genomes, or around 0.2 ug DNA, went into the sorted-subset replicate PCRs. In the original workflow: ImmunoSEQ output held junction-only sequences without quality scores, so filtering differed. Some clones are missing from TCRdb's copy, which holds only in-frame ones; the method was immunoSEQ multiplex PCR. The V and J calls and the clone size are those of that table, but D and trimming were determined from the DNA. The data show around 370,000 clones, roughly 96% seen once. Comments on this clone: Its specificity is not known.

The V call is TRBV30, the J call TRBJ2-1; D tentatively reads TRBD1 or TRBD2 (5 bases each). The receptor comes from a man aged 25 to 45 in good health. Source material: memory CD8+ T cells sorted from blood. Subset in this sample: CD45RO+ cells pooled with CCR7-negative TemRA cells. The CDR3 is CAWRGPWGRERYNEQFF. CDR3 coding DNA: TGTGCCTGGAGGGGACCTTGGGGCAGGGAGAGGTACAATGAGCAGTTCTTC.